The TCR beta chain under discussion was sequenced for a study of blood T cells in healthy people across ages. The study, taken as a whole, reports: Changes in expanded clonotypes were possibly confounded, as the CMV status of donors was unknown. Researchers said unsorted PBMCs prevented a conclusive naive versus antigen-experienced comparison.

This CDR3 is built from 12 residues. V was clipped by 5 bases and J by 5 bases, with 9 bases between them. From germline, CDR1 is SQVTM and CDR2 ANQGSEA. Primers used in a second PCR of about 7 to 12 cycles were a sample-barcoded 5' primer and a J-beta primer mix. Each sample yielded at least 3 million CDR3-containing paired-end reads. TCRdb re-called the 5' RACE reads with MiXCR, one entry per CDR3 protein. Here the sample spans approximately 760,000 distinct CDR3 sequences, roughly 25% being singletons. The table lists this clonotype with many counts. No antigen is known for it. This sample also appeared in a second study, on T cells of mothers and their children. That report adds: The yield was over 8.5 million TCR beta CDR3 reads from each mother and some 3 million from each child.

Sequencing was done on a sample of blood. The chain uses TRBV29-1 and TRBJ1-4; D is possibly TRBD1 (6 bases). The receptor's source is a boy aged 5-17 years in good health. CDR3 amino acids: CSVMQGNEKLFF. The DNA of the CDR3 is TGCAGCGTTATGCAGGGGAATGAAAAACTGTTTTTT. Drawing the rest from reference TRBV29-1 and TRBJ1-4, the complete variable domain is SAVISQKPSRDICQRGTSLTIQCQVDSQVTMMFWYRQQPGQSLTLIATANQGSEATYESGFVIDKFPISRPNLTFSTLTVSNMSPEDSSIYLCSVMQGNEKLFFGSGTQLSVL.